One T cell receptor beta chain is described in this entry. Generated by immunoSEQ multiplex PCR, the TCRdb table keeps only in-frame clones and is missing some. This table has some 230,000 clones, around nine tenths appearing once. These data belong to a study of cytomegalovirus exposure and HLA in healthy donors. The CDR3 sequence is 12 residues long. V shed 7 bases and J shed 5 bases, with 9 bases lying between them. Germline V gene data show CDR1 as LNHDA and CDR2 as SQIVND (reference sequence). The sequencing input was PBMCs. The V gene is TRBV19, the J gene TRBJ2-1; possible D gene TRBD1, 5 bases. The clonotype originates from a woman aged 18-35 years in good health and CMV-seronegative. The CDR3 loop is CASIDSNNEQFF. CDR3 sequence (DNA): TGTGCCAGTATTGACAGTAACAATGAGCAGTTCTTC.